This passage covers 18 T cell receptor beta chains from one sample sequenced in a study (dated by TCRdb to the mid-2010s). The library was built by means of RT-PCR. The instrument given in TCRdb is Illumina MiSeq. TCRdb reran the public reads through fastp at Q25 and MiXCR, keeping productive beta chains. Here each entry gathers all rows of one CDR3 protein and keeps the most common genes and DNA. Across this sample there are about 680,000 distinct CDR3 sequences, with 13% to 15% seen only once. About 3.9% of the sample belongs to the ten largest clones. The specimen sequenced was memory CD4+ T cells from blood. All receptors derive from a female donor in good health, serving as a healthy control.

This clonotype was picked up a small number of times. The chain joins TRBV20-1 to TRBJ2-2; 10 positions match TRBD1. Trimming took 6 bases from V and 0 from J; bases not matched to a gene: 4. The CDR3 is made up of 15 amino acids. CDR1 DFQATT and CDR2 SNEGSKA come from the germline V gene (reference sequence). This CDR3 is CSAGGQGSNTGELFF. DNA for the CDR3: TGCAGTGCAGGGGGACAGGGGTCGAACACCGGGGAGCTGTTTTTT.

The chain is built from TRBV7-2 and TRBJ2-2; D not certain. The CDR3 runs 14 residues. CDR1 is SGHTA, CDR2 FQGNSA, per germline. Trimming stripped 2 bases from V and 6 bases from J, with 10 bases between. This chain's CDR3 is CASSLRRNSGELFF. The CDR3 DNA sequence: TGTGCCAGCAGCTTACGACGTAACTCCGGGGAGCTGTTTTTT. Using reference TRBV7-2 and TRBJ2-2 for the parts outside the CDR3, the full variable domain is GAGVSQSPSNKVTEKGKDVELRCDPISGHTALYWYRQSLGQGLEFLIYFQGNSAPDKSGLPSDRFSAERTGGSVSTLTIQRTQQEDSAVYLCASSLRRNSGELFFGEGSRLTVL.

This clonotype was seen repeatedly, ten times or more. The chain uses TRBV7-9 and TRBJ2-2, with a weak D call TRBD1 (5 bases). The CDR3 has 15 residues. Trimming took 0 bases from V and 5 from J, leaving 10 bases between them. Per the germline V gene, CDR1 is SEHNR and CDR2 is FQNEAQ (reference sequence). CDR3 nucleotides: TGTGCCAGCAGCTTAGCCGGCAGGACAACCGGGGAGCTGTTTTTT. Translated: CASSLAGRTTGELFF.

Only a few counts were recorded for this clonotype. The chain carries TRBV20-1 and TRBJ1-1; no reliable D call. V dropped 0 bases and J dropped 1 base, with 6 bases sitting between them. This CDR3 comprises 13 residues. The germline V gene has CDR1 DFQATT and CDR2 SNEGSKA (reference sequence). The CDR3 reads CSARDGRNTEAFF. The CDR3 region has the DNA TGCAGTGCTAGAGACGGACGGAACACTGAAGCTTTCTTT.

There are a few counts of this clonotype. CDR3 sequence: CASSFQVAPDEQFF. DNA of the CDR3: TGTGCCAGCAGCTTTCAAGTAGCGCCCGATGAGCAGTTCTTC. The chain recombines TRBV7-6 with TRBJ2-1; D may be TRBD2 (5 bases). Germline V gene lookup returns CDR1 SGHVS and CDR2 FNYEAQ. The CDR3 is made up of 14 amino acids. Trimming took off 3 bases at V and 8 bases at J, with 14 bases between the two ends.

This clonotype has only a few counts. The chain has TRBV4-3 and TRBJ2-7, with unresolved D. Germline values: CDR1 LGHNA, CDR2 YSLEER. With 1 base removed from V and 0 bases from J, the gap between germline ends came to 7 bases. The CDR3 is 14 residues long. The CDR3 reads CASSQGLHSYEQYF. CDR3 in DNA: TGCGCCAGCAGCCAAGGTCTTCACTCCTACGAGCAGTACTTC.

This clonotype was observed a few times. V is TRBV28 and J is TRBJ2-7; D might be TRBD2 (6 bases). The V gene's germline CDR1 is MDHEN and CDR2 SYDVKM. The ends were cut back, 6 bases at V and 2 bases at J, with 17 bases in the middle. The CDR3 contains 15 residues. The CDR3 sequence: CASSILTGDPYEQYF. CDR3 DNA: TGTGCCAGCAGCATCCTTACGGGGGACCCCTACGAGCAGTACTTC.

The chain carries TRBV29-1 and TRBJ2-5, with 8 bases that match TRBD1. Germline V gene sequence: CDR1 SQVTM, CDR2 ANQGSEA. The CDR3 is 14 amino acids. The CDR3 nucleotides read TGCAGAACCAGCTTTAACAGGGACAGGGAGACCCAGTACTTC. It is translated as CRTSFNRDRETQYF. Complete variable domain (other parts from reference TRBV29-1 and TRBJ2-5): SAVISQKPSRDICQRGTSLTIQCQVDSQVTMMFWYRQQPGQSLTLIATANQGSEATYESGFVIDKFPISRPNLTFSTLTVSNMSPEDSSIYLCRTSFNRDRETQYFGPGTRLLVL.

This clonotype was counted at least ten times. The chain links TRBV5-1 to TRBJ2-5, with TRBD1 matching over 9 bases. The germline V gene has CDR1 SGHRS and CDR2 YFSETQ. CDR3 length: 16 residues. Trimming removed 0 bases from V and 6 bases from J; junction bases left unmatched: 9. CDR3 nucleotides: TGCGCCAGCAGCTTGGACTCGGGACAGGGAGGGCAGACCCAGTACTTC. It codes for CASSLDSGQGGQTQYF.

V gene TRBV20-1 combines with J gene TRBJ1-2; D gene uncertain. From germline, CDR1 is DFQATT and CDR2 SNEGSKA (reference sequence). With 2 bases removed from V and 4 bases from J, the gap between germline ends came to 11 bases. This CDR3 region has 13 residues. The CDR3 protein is CSARNSFTYGYTF. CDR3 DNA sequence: TGCAGTGCTAGAAACAGTTTTACCTATGGCTACACCTTC.

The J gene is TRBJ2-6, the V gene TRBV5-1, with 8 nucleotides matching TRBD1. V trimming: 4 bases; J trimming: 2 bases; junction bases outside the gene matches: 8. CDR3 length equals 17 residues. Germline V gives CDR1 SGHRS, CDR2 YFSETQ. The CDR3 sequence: CASSRGTGPTGANVLTF. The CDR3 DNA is TGCGCCAGCAGCCGAGGGACAGGCCCGACTGGGGCCAACGTCCTGACTTTC.

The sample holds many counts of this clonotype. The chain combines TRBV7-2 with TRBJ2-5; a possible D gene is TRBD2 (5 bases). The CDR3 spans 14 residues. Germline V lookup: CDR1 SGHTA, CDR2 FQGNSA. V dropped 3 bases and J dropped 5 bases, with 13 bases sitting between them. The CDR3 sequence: CASSFGMREETQYF. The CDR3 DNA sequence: TGTGCCAGCAGCTTCGGGATGAGGGAGGAGACCCAGTACTTC.

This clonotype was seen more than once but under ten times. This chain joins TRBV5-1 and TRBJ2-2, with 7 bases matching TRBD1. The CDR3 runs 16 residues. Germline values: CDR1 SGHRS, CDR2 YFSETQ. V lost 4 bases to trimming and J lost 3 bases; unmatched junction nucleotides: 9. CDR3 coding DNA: TGCGCCAGCAGCCTGGGGACAGTTAGGGACACCGGGGAGCTGTTTTTT. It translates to CASSLGTVRDTGELFF.

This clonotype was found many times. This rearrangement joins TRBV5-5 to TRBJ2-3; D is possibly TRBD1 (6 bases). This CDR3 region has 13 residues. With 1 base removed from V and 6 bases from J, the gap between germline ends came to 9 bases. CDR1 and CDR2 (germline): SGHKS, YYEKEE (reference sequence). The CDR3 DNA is TGTGCCAGCAGCTTGACAGGGATGGATACGCAGTATTTT. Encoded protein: CASSLTGMDTQYF.

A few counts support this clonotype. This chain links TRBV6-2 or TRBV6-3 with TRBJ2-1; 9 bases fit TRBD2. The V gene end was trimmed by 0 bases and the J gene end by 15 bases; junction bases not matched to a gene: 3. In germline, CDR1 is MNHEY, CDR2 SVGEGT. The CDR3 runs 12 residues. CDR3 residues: CASSYSAGGVFF. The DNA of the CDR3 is TGTGCCAGCAGTTACTCAGCGGGAGGAGTGTTCTTC.

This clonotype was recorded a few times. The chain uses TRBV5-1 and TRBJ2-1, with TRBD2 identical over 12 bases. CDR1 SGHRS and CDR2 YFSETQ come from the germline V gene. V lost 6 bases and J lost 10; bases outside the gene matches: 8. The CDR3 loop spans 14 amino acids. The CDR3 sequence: CASTSTSGSSEQFF. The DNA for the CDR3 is TGCGCCAGCACGTCGACTAGCGGGAGTTCGGAGCAGTTCTTC.

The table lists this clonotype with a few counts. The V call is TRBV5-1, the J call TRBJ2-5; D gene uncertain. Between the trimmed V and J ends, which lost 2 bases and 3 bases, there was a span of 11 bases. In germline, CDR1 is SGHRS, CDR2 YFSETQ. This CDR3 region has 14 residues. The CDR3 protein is CASSFIEGKETQYF. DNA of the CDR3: TGCGCCAGCAGCTTCATTGAAGGGAAAGAGACCCAGTACTTC.

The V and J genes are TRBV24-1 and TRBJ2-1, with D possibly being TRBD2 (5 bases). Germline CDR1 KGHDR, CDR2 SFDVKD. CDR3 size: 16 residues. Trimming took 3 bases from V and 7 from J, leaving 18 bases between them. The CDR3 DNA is TGTGCCACCAGTGATAGGAACTCCCAAGAGGGTAATGAGCAGTTCTTC. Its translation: CATSDRNSQEGNEQFF.